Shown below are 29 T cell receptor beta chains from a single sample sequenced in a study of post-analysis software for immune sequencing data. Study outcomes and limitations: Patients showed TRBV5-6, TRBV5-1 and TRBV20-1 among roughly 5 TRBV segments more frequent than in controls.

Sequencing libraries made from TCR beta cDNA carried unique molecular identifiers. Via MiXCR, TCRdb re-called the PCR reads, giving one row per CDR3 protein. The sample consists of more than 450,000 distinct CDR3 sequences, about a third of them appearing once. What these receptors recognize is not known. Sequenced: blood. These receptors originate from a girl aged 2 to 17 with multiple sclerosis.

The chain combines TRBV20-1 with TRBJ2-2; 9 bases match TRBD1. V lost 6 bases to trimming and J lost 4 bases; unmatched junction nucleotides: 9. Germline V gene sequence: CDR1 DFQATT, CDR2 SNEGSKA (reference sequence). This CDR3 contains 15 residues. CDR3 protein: CSAQGQGALTGELFF. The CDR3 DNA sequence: TGCAGTGCCCAGGGACAGGGAGCTCTCACCGGGGAGCTGTTTTTT.

CDR3 amino acids: CASSFLTGANYGYTF. In nucleotides, the CDR3 is TGTGCCAGCAGCTTCTTGACGGGGGCTAACTATGGCTACACCTTC. The rearrangement uses TRBV5-5 and TRBJ1-2; D perhaps matches TRBD1 (5 bases). CDR1 and CDR2 from the germline V gene are SGHKS and YYEKEE (reference sequence). The V end was cut by 2 bases, the J end by 0 bases, with 11 bases between. The CDR3 runs 15 residues.

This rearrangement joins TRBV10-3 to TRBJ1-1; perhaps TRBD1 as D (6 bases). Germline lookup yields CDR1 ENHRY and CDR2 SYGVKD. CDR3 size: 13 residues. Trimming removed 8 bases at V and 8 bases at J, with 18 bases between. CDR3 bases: TGTGCCATCCAAGGGACAACCGGGATAGAAGCTTTCTTT. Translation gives CAIQGTTGIEAFF.

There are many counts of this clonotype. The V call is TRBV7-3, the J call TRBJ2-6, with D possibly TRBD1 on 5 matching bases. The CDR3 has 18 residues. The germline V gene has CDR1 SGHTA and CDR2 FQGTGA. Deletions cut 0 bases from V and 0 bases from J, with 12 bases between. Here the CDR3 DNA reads TGTGCCAGCAGCTTAACTGCGACAGCTAACTCTGGGGCCAACGTCCTGACTTTC. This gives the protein CASSLTATANSGANVLTF.

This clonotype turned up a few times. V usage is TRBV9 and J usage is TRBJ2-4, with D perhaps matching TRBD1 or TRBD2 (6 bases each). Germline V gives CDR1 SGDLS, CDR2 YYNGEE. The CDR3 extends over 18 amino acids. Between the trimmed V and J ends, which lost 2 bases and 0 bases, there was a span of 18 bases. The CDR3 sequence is CASSVEGGLPLAKNIQYF. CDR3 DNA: TGTGCCAGCAGCGTCGAGGGGGGACTGCCCTTAGCCAAAAACATTCAGTACTTC.

The CDR3 DNA sequence: TGCGCCAGCAGACGGGACAGGGTCTACGAGCAGTACTTC. Protein: CASRRDRVYEQYF. This rearrangement joins TRBV5-1 to TRBJ2-5; 9 nucleotides agree with TRBD1. TRBJ2-7 explains the end of the DNA better; the J call may be wrong. CDR1 SGHRS and CDR2 YFSETQ come from the germline V gene. The CDR3 is made up of 13 amino acids.

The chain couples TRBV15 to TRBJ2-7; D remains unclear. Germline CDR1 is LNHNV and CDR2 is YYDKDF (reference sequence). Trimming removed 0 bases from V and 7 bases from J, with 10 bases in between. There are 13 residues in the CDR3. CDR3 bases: TGTGCCACCAGCAGAGATCCGCTTGGGGAGCAGTACTTC. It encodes CATSRDPLGEQYF.

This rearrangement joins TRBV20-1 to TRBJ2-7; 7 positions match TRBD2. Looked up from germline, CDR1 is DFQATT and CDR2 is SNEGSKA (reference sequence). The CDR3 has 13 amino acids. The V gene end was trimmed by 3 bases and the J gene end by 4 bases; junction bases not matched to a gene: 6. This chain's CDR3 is CSARGLADYEQYF. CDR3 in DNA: TGCAGTGCTAGGGGTCTAGCGGATTACGAGCAGTACTTC.

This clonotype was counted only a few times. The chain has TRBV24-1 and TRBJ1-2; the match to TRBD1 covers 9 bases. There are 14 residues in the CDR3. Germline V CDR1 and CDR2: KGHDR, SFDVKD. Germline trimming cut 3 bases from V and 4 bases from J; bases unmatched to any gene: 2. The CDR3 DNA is TGTGCCACCAGTGATCCACAGGGGGCCTATGGCTACACCTTC. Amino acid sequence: CATSDPQGAYGYTF.

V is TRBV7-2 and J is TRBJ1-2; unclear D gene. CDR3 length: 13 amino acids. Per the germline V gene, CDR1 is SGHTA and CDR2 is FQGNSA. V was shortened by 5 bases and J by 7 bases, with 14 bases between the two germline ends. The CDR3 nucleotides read TGTGCCAGCAGCCCGCCGGGTCCTTTTGGCTACACCTTC. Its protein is CASSPPGPFGYTF. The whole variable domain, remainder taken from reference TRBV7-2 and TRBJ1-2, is GAGVSQSPSNKVTEKGKDVELRCDPISGHTALYWYRQSLGQGLEFLIYFQGNSAPDKSGLPSDRFSAERTGGSVSTLTIQRTQQEDSAVYLCASSPPGPFGYTFGSGTRLTVV.

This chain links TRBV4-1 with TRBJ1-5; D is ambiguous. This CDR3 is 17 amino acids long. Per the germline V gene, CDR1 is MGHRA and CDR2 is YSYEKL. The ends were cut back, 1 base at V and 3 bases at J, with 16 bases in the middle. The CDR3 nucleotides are TGCGCCAGCAGCCAAGTCCCAGGACCCGAAATCAATCAGCCCCAGCATTTT. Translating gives CASSQVPGPEINQPQHF.

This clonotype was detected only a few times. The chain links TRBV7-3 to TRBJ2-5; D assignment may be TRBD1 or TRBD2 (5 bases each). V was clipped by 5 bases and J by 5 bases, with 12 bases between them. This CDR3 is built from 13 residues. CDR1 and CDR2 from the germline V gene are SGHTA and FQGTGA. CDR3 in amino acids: CASSQRWGETQYF. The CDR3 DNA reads TGTGCCAGCAGCCAACGCTGGGGGGAGACCCAGTACTTC.

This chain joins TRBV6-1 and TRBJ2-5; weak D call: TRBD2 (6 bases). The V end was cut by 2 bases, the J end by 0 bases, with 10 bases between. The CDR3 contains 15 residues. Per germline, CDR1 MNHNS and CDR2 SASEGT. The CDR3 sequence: CASSENPSDQETQYF. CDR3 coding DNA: TGTGCCAGCAGTGAAAACCCTAGCGACCAAGAGACCCAGTACTTC.

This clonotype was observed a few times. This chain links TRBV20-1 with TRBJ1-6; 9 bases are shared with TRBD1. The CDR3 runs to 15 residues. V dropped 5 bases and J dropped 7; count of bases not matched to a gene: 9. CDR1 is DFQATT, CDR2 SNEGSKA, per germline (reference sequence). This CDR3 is CSAFDGTGRNSPLHF. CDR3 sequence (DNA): TGCAGTGCTTTTGACGGGACAGGGAGGAATTCACCCCTCCACTTT.

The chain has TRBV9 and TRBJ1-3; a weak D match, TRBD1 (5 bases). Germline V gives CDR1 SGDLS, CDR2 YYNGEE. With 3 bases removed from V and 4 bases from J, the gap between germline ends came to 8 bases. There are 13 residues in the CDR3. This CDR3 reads CASSAGGGNTIYF. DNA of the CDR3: TGTGCCAGCAGCGCCGGGGGAGGAAACACCATATATTTT.

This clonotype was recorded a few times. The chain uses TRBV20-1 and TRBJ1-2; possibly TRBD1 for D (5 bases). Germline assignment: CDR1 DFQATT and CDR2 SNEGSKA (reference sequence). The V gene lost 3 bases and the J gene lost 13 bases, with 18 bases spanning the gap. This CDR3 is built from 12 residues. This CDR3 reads CSASPDDGAGTF. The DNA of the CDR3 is TGCAGTGCTAGCCCCGATGATGGGGCCGGCACCTTC.

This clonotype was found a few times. CDR3 region: CASSYEGFSNQPQHF. The DNA for the CDR3 is TGTGCCAGCAGTTACGAGGGTTTTAGCAATCAGCCCCAGCATTTT. The gene calls are TRBV6-6 and TRBJ1-5; no clear D. Germline V gene data show CDR1 as MNHNY and CDR2 as SVGAGI (reference sequence). Deletions cut 2 bases from V and 0 bases from J, with 8 bases between. The CDR3 totals 15 residues.

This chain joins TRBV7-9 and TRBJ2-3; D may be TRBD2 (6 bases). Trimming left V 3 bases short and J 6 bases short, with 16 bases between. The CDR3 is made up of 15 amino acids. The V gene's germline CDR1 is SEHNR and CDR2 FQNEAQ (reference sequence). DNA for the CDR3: TGTGCCAGCAGCTTCGCTGGGGGTCTAGCGGATACGCAGTATTTT. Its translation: CASSFAGGLADTQYF.

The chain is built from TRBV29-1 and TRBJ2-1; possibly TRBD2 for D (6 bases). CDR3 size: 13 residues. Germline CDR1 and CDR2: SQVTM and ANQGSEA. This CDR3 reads CSLRPGLHNEQFF. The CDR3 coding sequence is TGCAGTCTAAGGCCGGGACTGCACAATGAGCAGTTCTTC.

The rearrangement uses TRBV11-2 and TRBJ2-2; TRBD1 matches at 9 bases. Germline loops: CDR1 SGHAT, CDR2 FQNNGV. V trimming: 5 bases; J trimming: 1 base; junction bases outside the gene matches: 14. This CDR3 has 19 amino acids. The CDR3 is CASSPQPGQGFGNTGELFF. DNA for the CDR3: TGTGCCAGCAGCCCGCAACCGGGACAGGGCTTCGGGAACACCGGGGAGCTGTTTTTT.

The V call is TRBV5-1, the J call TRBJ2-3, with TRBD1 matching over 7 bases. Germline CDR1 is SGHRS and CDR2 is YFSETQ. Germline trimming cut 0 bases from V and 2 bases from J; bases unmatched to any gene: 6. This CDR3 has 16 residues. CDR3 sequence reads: CASSLEARGSTDTQYF. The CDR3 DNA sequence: TGCGCCAGCAGCTTGGAGGCCAGGGGGTCCACAGATACGCAGTATTTT.

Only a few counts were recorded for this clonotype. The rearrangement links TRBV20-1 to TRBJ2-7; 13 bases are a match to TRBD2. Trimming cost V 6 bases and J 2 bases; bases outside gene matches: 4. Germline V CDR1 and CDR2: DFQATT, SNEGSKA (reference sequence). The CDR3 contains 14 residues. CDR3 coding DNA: TGCAGTGCACAGACTAGCGGGGGGCCCTACGAGCAGTACTTC. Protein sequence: CSAQTSGGPYEQYF.

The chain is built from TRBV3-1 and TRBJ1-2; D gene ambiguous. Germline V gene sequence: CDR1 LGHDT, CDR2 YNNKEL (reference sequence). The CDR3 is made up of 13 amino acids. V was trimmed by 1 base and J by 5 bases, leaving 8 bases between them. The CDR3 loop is CASSQVQNYGYTF. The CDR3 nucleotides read TGTGCCAGCAGCCAAGTACAGAATTATGGCTACACCTTC.

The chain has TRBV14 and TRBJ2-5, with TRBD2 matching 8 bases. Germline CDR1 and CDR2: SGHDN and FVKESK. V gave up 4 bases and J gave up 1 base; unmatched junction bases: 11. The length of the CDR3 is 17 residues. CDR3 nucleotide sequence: TGTGCCAGCAGCCGCGGACTAGCAGCAATGATCCAAGAGACCCAGTACTTC. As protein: CASSRGLAAMIQETQYF.

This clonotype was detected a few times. The CDR3 reads CASSRDRAGGETQYF. CDR3 nucleotide sequence: TGTGCCAGCAGCCGGGACAGGGCCGGAGGAGAGACCCAGTACTTC. V usage is TRBV2 and J usage is TRBJ2-5, with 9 nucleotides matching TRBD1. Germline values: CDR1 SNHLY, CDR2 FYNNEI. Trimming at V came to 6 bases and at J to 4 bases, leaving 9 bases not matched to a gene. There are 15 residues in the CDR3.

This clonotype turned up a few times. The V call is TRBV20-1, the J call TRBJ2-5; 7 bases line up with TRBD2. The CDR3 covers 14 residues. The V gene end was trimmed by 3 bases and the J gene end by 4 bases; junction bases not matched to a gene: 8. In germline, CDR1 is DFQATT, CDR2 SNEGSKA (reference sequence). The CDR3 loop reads CSASHSVAGETQYF. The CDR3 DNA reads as TGCAGTGCTAGCCATTCCGTAGCGGGAGAGACCCAGTACTTC.

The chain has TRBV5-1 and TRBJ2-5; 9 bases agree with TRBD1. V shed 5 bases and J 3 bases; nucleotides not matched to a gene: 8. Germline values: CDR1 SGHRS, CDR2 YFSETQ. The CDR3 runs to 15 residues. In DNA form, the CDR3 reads TGCGCCAGCAGAGTTTTGGGACAGGGAAAAGAGACCCAGTACTTC. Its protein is CASRVLGQGKETQYF. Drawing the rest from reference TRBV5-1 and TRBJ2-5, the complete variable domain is KAGVTQTPRYLIKTRGQQVTLSCSPISGHRSVSWYQQTPGQGLQFLFEYFSETQRNKGNFPGRFSGRQFSNSRSEMNVSTLELGDSALYLCASRVLGQGKETQYFGPGTRLLVL.

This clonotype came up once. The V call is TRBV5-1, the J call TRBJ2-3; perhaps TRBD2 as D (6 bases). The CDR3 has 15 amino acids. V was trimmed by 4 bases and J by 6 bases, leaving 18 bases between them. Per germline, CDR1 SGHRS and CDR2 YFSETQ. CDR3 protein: CASSRRGARDDTQYF. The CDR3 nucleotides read TGCGCCAGCAGCCGCCGCGGGGCCAGGGACGATACGCAGTATTTT.

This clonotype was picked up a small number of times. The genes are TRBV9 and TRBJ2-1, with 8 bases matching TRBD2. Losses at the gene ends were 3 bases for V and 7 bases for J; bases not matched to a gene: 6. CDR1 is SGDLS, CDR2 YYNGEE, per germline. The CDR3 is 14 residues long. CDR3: CASSGAGGLNEQFF. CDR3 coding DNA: TGTGCCAGCAGCGGGGCGGGGGGCCTTAATGAGCAGTTCTTC.